This T cell receptor (beta chain) was captured by sequencing in a study of T cells in localized non-small cell lung cancer. General study results and limits: Heterogeneity remains possible because sequencing was limited to only one tumor region. A raised T cell density in blood coincided with lengthier overall survival.

The table came from immunoSEQ multiplex PCR; TCRdb's copy has only in-frame clones and leaves some out. This table has more than 800 clones, roughly 22% appearing once. The CDR3 covers 14 residues. This clone was seen only a few times. No antigen is known for it. The V gene is TRBV7-5, the J gene TRBJ2-3; the table's D call, TRBD1, was not checked against the DNA. TRBV7-5 is deemed a pseudogene. This clonotype was obtained from a male donor aged 60 or over with stage I squamous cell lung carcinoma. Here the sequenced sample was lung tumor tissue, taken before any cancer treatment. In DNA, the CDR3 is TGTGCCAGCAGCTTCGTCAGGGGACAGAATACGCAGTATTTT. This sequence encodes CASSFVRGQNTQYF.